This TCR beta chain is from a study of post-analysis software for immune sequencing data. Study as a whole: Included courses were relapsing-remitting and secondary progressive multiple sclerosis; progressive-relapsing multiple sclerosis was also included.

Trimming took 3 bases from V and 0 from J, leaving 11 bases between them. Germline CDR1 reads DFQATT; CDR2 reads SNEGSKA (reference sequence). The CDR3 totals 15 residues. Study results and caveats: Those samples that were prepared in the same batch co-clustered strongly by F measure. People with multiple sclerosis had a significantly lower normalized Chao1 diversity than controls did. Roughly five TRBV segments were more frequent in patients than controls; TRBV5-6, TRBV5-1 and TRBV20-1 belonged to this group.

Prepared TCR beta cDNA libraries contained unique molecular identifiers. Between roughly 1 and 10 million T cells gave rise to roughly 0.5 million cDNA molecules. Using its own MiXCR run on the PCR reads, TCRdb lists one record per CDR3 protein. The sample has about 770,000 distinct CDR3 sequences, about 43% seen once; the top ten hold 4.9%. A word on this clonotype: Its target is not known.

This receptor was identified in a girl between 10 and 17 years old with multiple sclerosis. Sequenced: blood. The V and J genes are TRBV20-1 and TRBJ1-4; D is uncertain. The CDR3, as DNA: TGCAGTGCTAGGAGGAGGCCCTCAACTAATGAAAAACTGTTTTTT. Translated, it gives CSARRRPSTNEKLFF.